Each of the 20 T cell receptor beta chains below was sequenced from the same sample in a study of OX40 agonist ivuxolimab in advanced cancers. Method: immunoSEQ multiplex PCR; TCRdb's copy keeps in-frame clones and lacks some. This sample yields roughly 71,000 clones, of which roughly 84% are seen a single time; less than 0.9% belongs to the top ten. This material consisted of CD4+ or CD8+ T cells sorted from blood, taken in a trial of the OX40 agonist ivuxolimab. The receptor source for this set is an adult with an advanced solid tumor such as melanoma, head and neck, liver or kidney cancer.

CDR3 loop: CANHAGGMADYGYTF. CDR3 DNA sequence: TGTGCCAACCATGCAGGGGGGATGGCAGACTATGGCTACACCTTC. The rearrangement joins TRBV6-1 to TRBJ1-2; TRBD1 matches at 7 bases. CDR1 and CDR2 (germline): MNHNS, SASEGT. The CDR3 extends over 15 amino acids. Germline trimming cut 10 bases from V and 3 bases from J; bases unmatched to any gene: 14.

DNA of the CDR3: TGTGCCAGCAGCTTGGCGGCTGACGAAAAACTGTTTTTT. This codes for CASSLAADEKLFF. This chain joins TRBV11-1 and TRBJ1-4; no definite D call. CDR3 length: 13 amino acids. Trimming shortened V by 3 bases and J by 8 bases, and 10 bases separated the two germline ends. CDR1 SGHAT and CDR2 FQDESV come from the germline V gene (reference sequence). The whole variable domain, filled in from reference TRBV11-1 and TRBJ1-4, reads EAEVAQSPRYKITEKSQAVAFWCDPISGHATLYWYRQILGQGPELLVQFQDESVVDDSQLPKDRFSAERLKGVDSTLKIQPAELGDSAMYLCASSLAADEKLFFGSGTQLSVL.

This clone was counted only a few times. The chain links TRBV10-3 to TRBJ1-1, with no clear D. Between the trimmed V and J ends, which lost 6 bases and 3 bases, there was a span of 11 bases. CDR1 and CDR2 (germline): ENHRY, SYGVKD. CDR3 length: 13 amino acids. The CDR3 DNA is TGTGCCATCAGGGAGGTTGGTGACACTGAAGCTTTCTTT. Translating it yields CAIREVGDTEAFF.

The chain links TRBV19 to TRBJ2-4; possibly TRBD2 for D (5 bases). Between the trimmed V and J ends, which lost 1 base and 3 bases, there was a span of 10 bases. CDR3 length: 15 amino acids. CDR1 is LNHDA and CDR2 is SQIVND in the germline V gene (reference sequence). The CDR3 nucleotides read TGTGCCAGTAGTATAGCGGCACTAGACAAAAACATTCAGTACTTC. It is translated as CASSIAALDKNIQYF.

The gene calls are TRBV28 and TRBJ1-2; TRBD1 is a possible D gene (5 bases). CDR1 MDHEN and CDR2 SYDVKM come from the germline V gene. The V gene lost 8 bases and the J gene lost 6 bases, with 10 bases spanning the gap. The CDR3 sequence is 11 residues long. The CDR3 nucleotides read TGTGCCAGCGGCAGGGCGGATGGCTACACCTTC. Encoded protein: CASGRADGYTF.

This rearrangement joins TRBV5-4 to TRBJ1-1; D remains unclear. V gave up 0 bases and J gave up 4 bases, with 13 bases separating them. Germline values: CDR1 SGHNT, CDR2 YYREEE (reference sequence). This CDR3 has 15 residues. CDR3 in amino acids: CASSLGGEGGTEAFF. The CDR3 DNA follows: TGTGCCAGCAGCTTGGGTGGAGAGGGCGGCACTGAAGCTTTCTTT. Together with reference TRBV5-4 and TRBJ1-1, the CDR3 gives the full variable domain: ETGVTQSPTHLIKTRGQQVTLRCSSQSGHNTVSWYQQALGQGPQFIFQYYREEENGRGNFPPRFSGLQFPNYSSELNVNALELDDSALYLCASSLGGEGGTEAFFGQGTRLTVV.

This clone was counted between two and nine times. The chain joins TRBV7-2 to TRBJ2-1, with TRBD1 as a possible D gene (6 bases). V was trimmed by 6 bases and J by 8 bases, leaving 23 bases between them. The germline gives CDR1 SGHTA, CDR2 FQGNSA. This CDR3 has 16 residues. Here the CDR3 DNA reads TGTGCCAGCAGTAGACCCCAGGGGAGCATAGGTGATGAGCAGTTCTTC. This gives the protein CASSRPQGSIGDEQFF.

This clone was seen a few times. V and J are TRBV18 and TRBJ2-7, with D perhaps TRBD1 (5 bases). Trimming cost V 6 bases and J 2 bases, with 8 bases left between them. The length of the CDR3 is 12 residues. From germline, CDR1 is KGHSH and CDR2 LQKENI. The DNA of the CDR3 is TGTGCCAGCTCCCAGGGTACCTACGAGCAGTACTTC. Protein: CASSQGTYEQYF.

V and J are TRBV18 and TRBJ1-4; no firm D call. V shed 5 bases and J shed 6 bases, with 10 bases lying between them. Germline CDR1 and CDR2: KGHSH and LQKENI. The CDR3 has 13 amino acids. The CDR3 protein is CASSYKADEKLFF. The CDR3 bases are TGTGCCAGCTCATATAAAGCCGATGAAAAACTGTTTTTT.

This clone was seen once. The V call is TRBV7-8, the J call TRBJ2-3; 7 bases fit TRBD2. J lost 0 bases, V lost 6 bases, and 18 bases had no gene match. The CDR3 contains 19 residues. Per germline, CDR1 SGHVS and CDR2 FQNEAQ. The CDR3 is CASSERPGLRYASTDTQYF. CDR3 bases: TGTGCCAGCAGTGAGAGACCGGGACTAAGATATGCTAGCACAGATACGCAGTATTTT.

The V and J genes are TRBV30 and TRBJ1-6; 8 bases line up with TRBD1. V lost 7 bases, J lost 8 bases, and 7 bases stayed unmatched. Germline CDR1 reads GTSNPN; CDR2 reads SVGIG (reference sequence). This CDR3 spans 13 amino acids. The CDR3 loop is CAFGQGVDSPLHF. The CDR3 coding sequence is TGTGCCTTCGGACAGGGTGTCGATTCACCCCTCCACTTT.

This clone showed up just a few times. The CDR3 reads CATGTGTYEQYF. As DNA, the CDR3 is TGTGCCACGGGGACAGGAACCTACGAGCAGTACTTC. The V gene is TRBV28, the J gene TRBJ2-7; 8 nucleotides align to TRBD1. Trimming cost V 10 bases and J 2 bases; bases outside gene matches: 4. The CDR3 is made up of 12 amino acids. Germline V gene data show CDR1 as MDHEN and CDR2 as SYDVKM.

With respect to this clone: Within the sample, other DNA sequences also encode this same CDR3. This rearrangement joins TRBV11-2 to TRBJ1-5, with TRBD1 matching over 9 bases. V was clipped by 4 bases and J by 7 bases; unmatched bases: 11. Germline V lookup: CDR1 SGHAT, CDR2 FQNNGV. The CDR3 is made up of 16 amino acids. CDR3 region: CASSYLRGQGGQPQHF. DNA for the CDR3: TGTGCCAGCAGCTACCTCCGGGGACAGGGCGGACAGCCCCAGCATTTT. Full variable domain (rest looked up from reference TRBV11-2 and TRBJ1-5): EAGVAQSPRYKIIEKRQSVAFWCNPISGHATLYWYQQILGQGPKLLIQFQNNGVVDDSQLPKDRFSAERLKGVDSTLKIQPAKLEDSAVYLCASSYLRGQGGQPQHFGDGTRLSIL.

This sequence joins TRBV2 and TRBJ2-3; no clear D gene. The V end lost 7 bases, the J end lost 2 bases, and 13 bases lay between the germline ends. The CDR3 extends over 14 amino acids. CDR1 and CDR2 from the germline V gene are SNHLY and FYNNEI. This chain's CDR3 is CASTRSPITDTQYF. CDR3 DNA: TGTGCCAGCACTAGGTCCCCAATCACAGATACGCAGTATTTT.

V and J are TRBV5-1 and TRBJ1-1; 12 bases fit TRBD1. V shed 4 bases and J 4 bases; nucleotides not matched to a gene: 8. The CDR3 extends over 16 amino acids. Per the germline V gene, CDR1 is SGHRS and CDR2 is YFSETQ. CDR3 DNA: TGCGCCAGCAGCGACCGGGACAGGGGGCTATTCACTGAAGCTTTCTTT. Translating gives CASSDRDRGLFTEAFF.

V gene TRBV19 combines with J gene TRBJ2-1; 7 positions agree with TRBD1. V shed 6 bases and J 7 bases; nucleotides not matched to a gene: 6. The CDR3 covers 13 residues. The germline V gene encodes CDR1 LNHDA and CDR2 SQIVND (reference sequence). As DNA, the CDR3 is TGTGCCAGTAGAAACAGGGGTGGGAATGAGCAGTTCTTC. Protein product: CASRNRGGNEQFF.

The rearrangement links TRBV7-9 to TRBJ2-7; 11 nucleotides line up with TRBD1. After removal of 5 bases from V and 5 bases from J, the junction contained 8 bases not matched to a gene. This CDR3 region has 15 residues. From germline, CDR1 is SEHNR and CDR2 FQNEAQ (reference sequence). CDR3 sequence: CASSLRTGGENEQYF. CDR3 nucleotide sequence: TGTGCCAGCAGCCTTAGGACAGGGGGCGAAAACGAGCAGTACTTC.

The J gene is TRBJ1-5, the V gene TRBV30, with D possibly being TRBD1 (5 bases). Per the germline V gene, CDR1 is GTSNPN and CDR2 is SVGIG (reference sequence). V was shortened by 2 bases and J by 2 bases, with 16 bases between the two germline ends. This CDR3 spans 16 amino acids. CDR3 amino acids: CAWSTGRGLGNQPQHF. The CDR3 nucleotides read TGTGCCTGGAGTACCGGAAGGGGTTTGGGCAATCAGCCCCAGCATTTT.

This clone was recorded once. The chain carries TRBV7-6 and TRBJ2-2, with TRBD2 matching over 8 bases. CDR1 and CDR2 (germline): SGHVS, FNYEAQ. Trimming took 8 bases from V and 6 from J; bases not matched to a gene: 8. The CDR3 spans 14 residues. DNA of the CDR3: TGTGCCAGCTCGACCCAGCGGGAGTCCGGGGAGCTGTTTTTT. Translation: CASSTQRESGELFF.

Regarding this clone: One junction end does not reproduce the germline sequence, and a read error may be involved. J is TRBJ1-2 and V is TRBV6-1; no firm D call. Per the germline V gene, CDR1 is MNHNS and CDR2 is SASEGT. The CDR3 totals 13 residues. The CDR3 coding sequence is TGTGCCAGCAGTGAAGTGCGGGTGGCAGTAATTAACTTC. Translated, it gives CASSEVRVAVINF.